The 8 T cell receptor beta chains presented below share a single source sample, sequenced in a study of radiation and T cells in renal cell carcinoma. Sample time point: blood 4 weeks post-SBRT, at nephrectomy. The treatment was: 15 Gy SBRT to primary tumor, nephrectomy 4 weeks later. The method was immunoSEQ multiplex PCR; TCRdb's version includes in-frame clones alone and lacks a portion of them. The sample shows 130,000 to 150,000 clones, 86% of them seen only once. The starting material was blood, obtained from a patient whose treatment included radiotherapy and nephrectomy. These TCRs come from a woman aged 45-65 years with renal cell carcinoma.

The rearrangement uses TRBV5-4 and TRBJ2-5; D ambiguous. The CDR3 loop spans 11 amino acids. Trimming removed 2 bases at V and 1 base at J, with 0 bases between. The germline gives CDR1 SGHNT, CDR2 YYREEE (reference sequence). The CDR3 nucleotides are TGTGCCAGCAGCTTCCAAGAGACCCAGTACTTC. This translates into CASSFQETQYF.

The chain carries TRBV30 and TRBJ2-1, with D possibly TRBD2 on 6 matching bases. CDR3 length: 13 residues. Germline values: CDR1 GTSNPN, CDR2 SVGIG (reference sequence). V lost 4 bases and J lost 8, with 15 bases in between. As DNA, the CDR3 is TGTGCCTGGATGGTCAATAGCGGCGATGAGCAGTTCTTC. Protein sequence: CAWMVNSGDEQFF.

This clone was picked up a small number of times. This chain uses TRBV6-6 with TRBJ2-1; the match to TRBD1 covers 9 bases. CDR1 is MNHNY, CDR2 SVGAGI, per germline (reference sequence). CDR3 length equals 13 residues. V trimming: 7 bases; J trimming: 6 bases; junction bases outside the gene matches: 4. The CDR3 sequence is CASTQGASNEQFF. Here the CDR3 DNA reads TGTGCCAGCACACAGGGGGCCAGCAATGAGCAGTTCTTC.

V is TRBV5-6 and J is TRBJ2-7, with D perhaps TRBD1 (5 bases). This CDR3 contains 13 residues. Germline CDR1 is SGHDT and CDR2 is YYEEEE. V lost 0 bases and J 6 bases, leaving 10 bases between the germline ends. The CDR3 sequence: CASSLDRRGEQYF. The CDR3 DNA is TGTGCCAGCAGCTTGGATAGAAGGGGCGAGCAGTACTTC.

The V call is TRBV30, the J call TRBJ1-5; 7 nucleotides line up with TRBD1. CDR1 and CDR2 (germline): GTSNPN, SVGIG (reference sequence). The CDR3 is 15 residues long. V gave up 1 base and J gave up 0 bases; unmatched junction bases: 3. This chain's CDR3 is CAWSEGAPSNQPQHF. CDR3 sequence (DNA): TGTGCCTGGAGTGAGGGGGCCCCTAGCAATCAGCCCCAGCATTTT. The full variable domain, its missing parts supplied by reference TRBV30 and TRBJ1-5, is SQTIHQWPATLVQPVGSPLSLECTVEGTSNPNLYWYRQAAGRGLQLLFYSVGIGQISSEVPQNLSASRPQDRQFILSSKKLLLSDSGFYLCAWSEGAPSNQPQHFGDGTRLSIL.

V gene TRBV7-2 combines with J gene TRBJ2-7; a weak D match, TRBD1 (5 bases). Germline CDR1 and CDR2: SGHTA and FQGNSA. V lost 5 bases, J lost 3 bases, and 14 bases lay in between. The CDR3 covers 14 residues. CDR3 sequence reads: CASSTDRIYYEQYF. The CDR3 coding sequence is TGTGCCAGCAGCACCGACAGAATCTACTACGAGCAGTACTTC.

The chain recombines TRBV2 with TRBJ2-1; D is possibly TRBD2 (7 bases). V shed 6 bases and J shed 1 base, with 19 bases lying between them. The CDR3 is 17 amino acids. CDR1 is SNHLY, CDR2 FYNNEI, per germline. CDR3 residues: CASRPLGGAPSYNEQFF. In DNA form, the CDR3 reads TGTGCCAGCAGGCCCCTAGGGGGGGCTCCGTCCTACAATGAGCAGTTCTTC.

The rearrangement uses TRBV7-3 and TRBJ2-3, with 9 bases aligning to TRBD2. The CDR3 has 16 residues. Germline CDR1 SGHTA, CDR2 FQGTGA. Germline trimming cut 5 bases from V and 4 bases from J; bases unmatched to any gene: 10. Written as DNA, the CDR3 is TGTGCCAGCAGCCCCAATAGCGGGAGTTCGGCAGATACGCAGTATTTT. It specifies CASSPNSGSSADTQYF.